This TCR beta chain was profiled in a study of CD8 T cells in Susac syndrome. Reverse transcription of about 0.5 to 1 ug RNA was carried out with random hexamers. TCRdb reanalysed the immunoSEQ multiplex PCR reads using MiXCR and keeps one entry per CDR3 protein. This sample has about 200,000 distinct CDR3 sequences, with roughly 90% found just once. The CDR3 covers 15 residues. V lost 6 bases and J lost 1; bases outside the gene matches: 5. The germline V gene has CDR1 MNHNS and CDR2 SASEGT. The sequenced material came from CD4+ T cells from PBMCs. The genes are TRBV6-1 and TRBJ2-3, with 9 bases aligning to TRBD2. The receptor comes from a human donor with Susac syndrome. The CDR3 loop is CASSQRTSGTDTQYF. CDR3 bases: TGTGCCAGCAGCCAGCGGACTAGCGGCACAGATACGCAGTATTTT.